Presented here are 26 T cell receptor beta chains from one specimen sequenced in a study of T cell responses to AZD1222 COVID-19 vaccine. The protocol was immunoSEQ multiplex PCR, while the TCRdb copy is restricted to in-frame clones and leaves out a portion. The repertoire holds some 86,000 clones, with 92% as singletons. This specimen consisted of peripheral blood, obtained on day 0 of AZD1222 vaccination. The receptors here all came from an adult in good health.

The chain combines TRBV5-6 with TRBJ1-6; 7 nucleotides align to TRBD1. This CDR3 spans 15 amino acids. V lost 0 bases, J lost 8 bases, and 5 bases stayed unmatched. Germline V lookup: CDR1 SGHDT, CDR2 YYEEEE. The CDR3 reads CASSLANRGDSPLHF. The CDR3 DNA follows: TGTGCCAGCAGCTTGGCCAACAGGGGCGATTCACCCCTCCACTTT.

This clone was observed once. The chain combines TRBV9 with TRBJ1-3; D ambiguous. The CDR3 spans 17 residues. Per germline, CDR1 SGDLS and CDR2 YYNGEE. Trimming cost V 0 bases and J 3 bases, with 16 bases left between them. This chain's CDR3 is CASSVGEVLTVGNTIYF. The CDR3 DNA reads TGTGCCAGCAGCGTAGGGGAGGTCCTGACCGTTGGAAACACCATATATTTT.

The gene calls are TRBV5-4 and TRBJ2-3, with 9 bases fitting TRBD1. This CDR3 has 16 residues. Per the germline V gene, CDR1 is SGHNT and CDR2 is YYREEE (reference sequence). The V segment lost 4 bases and the J segment 4 bases; nucleotides outside the gene matches: 10. CDR3 nucleotides: TGTGCCAGCAGCCACCAGCGGGACAGGGAATCAGATACGCAGTATTTT. Protein: CASSHQRDRESDTQYF.

In this sample, this clone turned up once. CDR3 coding DNA: TGTGCCAGCAGCTTAGGGGACCCCGAATCTAACTATGGCTACACCTTC. Its protein product is CASSLGDPESNYGYTF. The gene calls are TRBV7-8 and TRBJ1-2; maybe TRBD1 (5 bases). The length of the CDR3 is 16 residues. With 1 base removed from V and 0 bases from J, the gap between germline ends came to 12 bases. The V gene's germline CDR1 is SGHVS and CDR2 FQNEAQ.

The chain couples TRBV19 to TRBJ1-5; the D gene is possibly TRBD1 (5 bases). CDR3 length: 15 amino acids. Trimming cost V 7 bases and J 2 bases, with 15 bases left between them. The germline CDR1 and CDR2 sequences are LNHDA and SQIVND (reference sequence). The CDR3 spells CASIPRGVGNQPQHF. CDR3 DNA: TGTGCCAGTATTCCGCGGGGGGTTGGCAATCAGCCCCAGCATTTT.

J is TRBJ1-1 and V is TRBV7-2; D remains ambiguous. The ends were cut back, 5 bases at V and 0 bases at J, with 16 bases in the middle. This CDR3 contains 16 residues. In germline, CDR1 is SGHTA, CDR2 FQGNSA. Written as DNA, the CDR3 is TGTGCCAGCAGCCTACCCTACAGACTCATGAACACTGAAGCTTTCTTT. This codes for CASSLPYRLMNTEAFF.

The chain carries TRBV5-1 and TRBJ2-2; possible D gene TRBD1, 6 bases. V lost 1 base, J lost 0 bases, and 7 bases lay in between. There are 15 residues in the CDR3. From germline, CDR1 is SGHRS and CDR2 YFSETQ. CDR3 protein: CASSLSGANTGELFF. CDR3 nucleotides: TGCGCCAGCAGCTTGTCAGGGGCGAACACCGGGGAGCTGTTTTTT.

The chain links TRBV2 to TRBJ2-2, with D possibly being TRBD1 (6 bases). V was pared by 3 bases and J by 4 bases, with 6 bases between. Looked up from germline, CDR1 is SNHLY and CDR2 is FYNNEI. CDR3 length: 13 residues. CDR3 amino acids: CASSDRGTGELFF. The CDR3 coding sequence is TGTGCCAGCAGTGACAGGGGCACCGGGGAGCTGTTTTTT.

The J gene is TRBJ1-5, the V gene TRBV5-1, with TRBD1 identical over 8 bases. This CDR3 contains 14 residues. Germline CDR1 is SGHRS and CDR2 is YFSETQ. Trimming at V came to 4 bases and at J to 2 bases, leaving 2 bases not matched to a gene. In nucleotides, the CDR3 is TGCGCCAGCAGCCCGACAGGGGGCAATCAGCCCCAGCATTTT. Protein sequence: CASSPTGGNQPQHF.

J is TRBJ2-3 and V is TRBV7-8; TRBD2 is a possible D gene (5 bases). Germline CDR1 SGHVS, CDR2 FQNEAQ. With 3 bases removed from V and 4 bases from J, the gap between germline ends came to 23 bases. This CDR3 comprises 18 residues. The CDR3 reads CASSFSSAGGGLADTQYF. In nucleotides, the CDR3 is TGTGCCAGCAGCTTTAGTTCGGCCGGTGGCGGACTGGCAGATACGCAGTATTTT.

This clone has more than one count but fewer than ten. The gene calls are TRBV14 and TRBJ1-2; D is ambiguous. CDR1 is SGHDN, CDR2 FVKESK, per germline. The CDR3 spans 12 residues. Trimming pared 3 bases from V and 4 bases from J, leaving 6 bases between. The CDR3 coding sequence is TGTGCCAGCAGCCAGTACAGCTATGGCTACACCTTC. Amino acid sequence: CASSQYSYGYTF.

The chain employs TRBV18 and TRBJ2-1, with D possibly TRBD2 on 5 matching bases. Germline CDR1 and CDR2: KGHSH and LQKENI. Deletions cut 3 bases from V and 3 bases from J, with 9 bases between. The CDR3 runs to 14 residues. CDR3: CASSPGNRYNEQFF. CDR3 bases: TGTGCCAGCTCACCCGGGAATCGCTACAATGAGCAGTTCTTC.

The V and J genes are TRBV6-6 and TRBJ1-5, with no clear D. CDR3 length equals 15 residues. The germline V and J ends were trimmed by 5 bases and 8 bases, with 19 bases remaining between them. Germline CDR1 MNHNY, CDR2 SVGAGI (reference sequence). The CDR3 coding sequence is TGTGCCAGCAGTCGGCCGGGTCTTACCGGTAAGCCCCAGCATTTT. Translated: CASSRPGLTGKPQHF.

The CDR3 spells CASSWKTNEKLFF. CDR3 DNA sequence: TGTGCCAGCTCATGGAAGACTAATGAAAAACTGTTTTTT. The chain joins TRBV18 to TRBJ1-4, with D unresolved. Germline V gives CDR1 KGHSH, CDR2 LQKENI. CDR3 size: 13 residues. V shed 5 bases and J shed 2 bases, with 6 bases lying between them.

This clone was counted a few times. The V and J genes are TRBV9 and TRBJ2-7; possible D gene TRBD2, 7 bases. This CDR3 contains 14 residues. V lost 0 bases to trimming and J lost 5 bases, with 12 bases between them. The germline V gene encodes CDR1 SGDLS and CDR2 YYNGEE. The CDR3 spells CASSVAGGDHEQYF. The CDR3 DNA reads TGTGCCAGCAGCGTAGCGGGGGGCGACCACGAGCAGTACTTC.

The chain employs TRBV7-9 and TRBJ1-1; D is uncertain. In germline, CDR1 is SEHNR, CDR2 FQNEAQ (reference sequence). The CDR3 runs 13 residues. The germline V and J ends were trimmed by 7 bases and 4 bases, with 13 bases remaining between them. CDR3 sequence: CASTPHSPTEAFF. The CDR3 coding sequence is TGTGCCAGCACCCCCCACAGTCCCACTGAAGCTTTCTTT.

The chain recombines TRBV5-1 with TRBJ2-7; unclear D gene. Germline loops: CDR1 SGHRS, CDR2 YFSETQ. There are 13 residues in the CDR3. V lost 0 bases to trimming and J lost 1 base, with 5 bases between them. This CDR3 is CASSLEVSYEQYF. CDR3 coding DNA: TGCGCCAGCAGCTTGGAAGTTTCCTACGAGCAGTACTTC. Drawing the rest from reference TRBV5-1 and TRBJ2-7, the complete variable domain is KAGVTQTPRYLIKTRGQQVTLSCSPISGHRSVSWYQQTPGQGLQFLFEYFSETQRNKGNFPGRFSGRQFSNSRSEMNVSTLELGDSALYLCASSLEVSYEQYFGPGTRLTVT.

V usage is TRBV5-6 and J usage is TRBJ2-7, with a tentative D call TRBD1 (6 bases). Germline loops: CDR1 SGHDT, CDR2 YYEEEE. V was pared by 4 bases and J by 2 bases, with 13 bases between. CDR3 length equals 14 residues. The CDR3 here is CASSGPGHTYEQYF. CDR3 nucleotide sequence: TGTGCCAGCAGCGGGCCGGGACATACCTACGAGCAGTACTTC.

This chain links TRBV3-1 (or the pseudogene TRBV3-2) with TRBJ1-2; D unresolved. In germline, CDR1 is LGHDT, CDR2 YNNKEL (reference sequence). V dropped 0 bases and J dropped 7 bases, with 6 bases sitting between them. The CDR3 covers 12 residues. The CDR3 loop reads CASSQDLRGYTF. CDR3 nucleotides: TGTGCCAGCAGCCAAGATCTCCGTGGCTACACCTTC.

On this clone itself: Mismatch with germline at one junction end may stem from a read error. The chain uses TRBV3-1 (or the pseudogene TRBV3-2) and TRBJ1-1, with D uncertain. This CDR3 is built from 15 residues. The V gene's germline CDR1 is LGHDT and CDR2 YNNKEL (reference sequence). The CDR3 bases are TGTGCCAGCACCCAATTCACTTTTAGCGGGCAGGAAGCTTTCTTT. Translating it yields CASTQFTFSGQEAFF.

The chain is built from TRBV4-1 and TRBJ2-4; weak D call: TRBD1 (5 bases). The CDR3 is 16 amino acids. The germline CDR1 and CDR2 sequences are MGHRA and YSYEKL. Trimming left V 2 bases short and J 0 bases short, with 11 bases between. The CDR3 region is CASSQPTESAKNIQYF. CDR3 DNA sequence: TGCGCCAGCAGCCAACCGACAGAGTCAGCCAAAAACATTCAGTACTTC.

This clone has just a few counts. This chain joins TRBV15 and TRBJ1-3; D perhaps matches TRBD1 (5 bases). The germline V gene has CDR1 LNHNV and CDR2 YYDKDF (reference sequence). Trimming removed 9 bases from V and 3 bases from J, with 12 bases in between. CDR3 length: 13 amino acids. CDR3: CATKIQGGNTIYF. In DNA form, the CDR3 reads TGTGCCACGAAGATTCAGGGTGGAAACACCATATATTTT.

The V and J genes are TRBV14 and TRBJ1-1; 12 bases match TRBD1. With 4 bases clipped from V and 7 bases from J, the junction kept 10 bases outside the gene matches. Germline CDR1 is SGHDN and CDR2 is FVKESK. The CDR3 extends over 16 amino acids. The CDR3, as DNA: TGTGCCAGCAGCCCCCTGGGGACAGGGGGCTTCGGTGAAGCTTTCTTT. Its protein product is CASSPLGTGGFGEAFF.

This clone is a singleton in its sample. Different DNA sequences within this sample yield the same CDR3. This rearrangement joins TRBV14 to TRBJ1-2; D remains unclear. Germline CDR1 reads SGHDN; CDR2 reads FVKESK. Trimming stripped 0 bases from V and 3 bases from J, with 2 bases between. The CDR3 is 12 amino acids. CDR3 protein: CASSQEHYGYTF. The CDR3 DNA is TGTGCCAGCAGCCAAGAACACTATGGCTACACCTTC. Filled out from reference TRBV14 and TRBJ1-2, the complete variable domain reads EAGVTQFPSHSVIEKGQTVTLRCDPISGHDNLYWYRRVMGKEIKFLLHFVKESKQDESGMPNNRFLAERTGGTYSTLKVQPAELEDSGVYFCASSQEHYGYTFGSGTRLTVV.

The chain is built from TRBV4-1 and TRBJ2-4; TRBD1 agrees at 9 bases. This CDR3 spans 13 amino acids. Per the germline V gene, CDR1 is MGHRA and CDR2 is YSYEKL. V trimming: 4 bases; J trimming: 8 bases; junction bases outside the gene matches: 3. CDR3 coding DNA: TGCGCCAGCAGCCGGGACAGGGAGGACATTCAGTACTTC. Protein product: CASSRDREDIQYF.

V usage is TRBV3-1 (or the pseudogene TRBV3-2) and J usage is TRBJ2-1, with 10 bases identical to TRBD2. The CDR3 totals 15 residues. Germline CDR1 LGHDT, CDR2 YNNKEL (reference sequence). After removal of 8 bases from V and 9 bases from J, the junction contained 13 bases not matched to a gene. CDR3 coding DNA: TGTGCCAGCGGACAACCTAGCGGGAGAGGGGGTGAGCAGTTCTTC. It translates to CASGQPSGRGGEQFF.